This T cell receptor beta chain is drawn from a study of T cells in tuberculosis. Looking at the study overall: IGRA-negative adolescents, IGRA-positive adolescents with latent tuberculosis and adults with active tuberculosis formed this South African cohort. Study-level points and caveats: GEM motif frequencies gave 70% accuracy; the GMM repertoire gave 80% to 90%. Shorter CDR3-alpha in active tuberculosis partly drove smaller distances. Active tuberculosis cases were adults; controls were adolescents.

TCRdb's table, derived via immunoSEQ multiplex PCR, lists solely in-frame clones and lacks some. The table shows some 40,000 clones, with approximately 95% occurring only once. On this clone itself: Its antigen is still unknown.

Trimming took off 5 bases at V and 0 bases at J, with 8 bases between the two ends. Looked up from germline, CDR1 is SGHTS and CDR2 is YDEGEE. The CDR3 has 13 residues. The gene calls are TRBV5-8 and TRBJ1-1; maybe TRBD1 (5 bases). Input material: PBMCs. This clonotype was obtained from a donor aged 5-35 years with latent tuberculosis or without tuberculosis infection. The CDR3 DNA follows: TGTGCCAGCAGGGACACAATGAACACTGAAGCTTTCTTT. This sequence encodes CASRDTMNTEAFF.